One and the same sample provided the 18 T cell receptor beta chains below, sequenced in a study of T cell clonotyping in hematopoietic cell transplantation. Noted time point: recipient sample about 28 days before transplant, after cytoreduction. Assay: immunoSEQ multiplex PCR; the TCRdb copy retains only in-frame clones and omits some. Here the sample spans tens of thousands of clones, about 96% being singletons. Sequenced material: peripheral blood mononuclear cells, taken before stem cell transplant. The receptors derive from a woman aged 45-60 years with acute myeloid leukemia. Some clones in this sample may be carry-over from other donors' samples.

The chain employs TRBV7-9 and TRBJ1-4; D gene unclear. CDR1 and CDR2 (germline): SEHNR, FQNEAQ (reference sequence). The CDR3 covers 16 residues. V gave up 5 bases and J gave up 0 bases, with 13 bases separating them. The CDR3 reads CASSPGLGATNEKLFF. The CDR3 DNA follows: TGTGCCAGCAGCCCCGGTCTGGGAGCAACTAATGAAAAACTGTTTTTT.

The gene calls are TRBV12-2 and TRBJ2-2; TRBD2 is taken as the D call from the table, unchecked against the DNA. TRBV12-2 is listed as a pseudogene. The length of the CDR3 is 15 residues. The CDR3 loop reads CASRLRGSDGGELFF. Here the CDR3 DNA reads TGTGCAAGTCGCTTACGGGGGAGCGATGGCGGGGAGCTGTTTTTT.

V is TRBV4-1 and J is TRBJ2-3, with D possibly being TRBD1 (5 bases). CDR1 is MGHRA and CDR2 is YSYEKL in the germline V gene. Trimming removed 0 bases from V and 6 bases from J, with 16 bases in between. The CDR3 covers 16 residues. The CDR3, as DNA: TGCGCCAGCAGCCAAGATCAGGGCAGGGCCTCCGATACGCAGTATTTT. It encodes CASSQDQGRASDTQYF.

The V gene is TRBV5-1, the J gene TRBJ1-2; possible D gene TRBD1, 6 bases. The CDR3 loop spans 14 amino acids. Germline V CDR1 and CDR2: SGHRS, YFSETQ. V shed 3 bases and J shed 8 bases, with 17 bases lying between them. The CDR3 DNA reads TGCGCCAGCAGCTCTCGTCAGGGGAGACTAGGCTACACCTTC. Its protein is CASSSRQGRLGYTF.

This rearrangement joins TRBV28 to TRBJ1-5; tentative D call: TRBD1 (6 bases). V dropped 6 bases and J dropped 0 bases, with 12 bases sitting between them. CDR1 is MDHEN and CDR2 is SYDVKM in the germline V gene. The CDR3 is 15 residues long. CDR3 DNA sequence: TGTGCCAGCAGAAAGACAGGAGATAGCAATCAGCCCCAGCATTTT. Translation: CASRKTGDSNQPQHF.

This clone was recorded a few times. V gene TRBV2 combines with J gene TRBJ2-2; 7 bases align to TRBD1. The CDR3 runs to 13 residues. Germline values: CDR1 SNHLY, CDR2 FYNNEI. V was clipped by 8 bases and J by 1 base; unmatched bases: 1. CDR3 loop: CASWDRNTGELFF. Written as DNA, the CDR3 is TGTGCCAGCTGGGACAGGAACACCGGGGAGCTGTTTTTT.

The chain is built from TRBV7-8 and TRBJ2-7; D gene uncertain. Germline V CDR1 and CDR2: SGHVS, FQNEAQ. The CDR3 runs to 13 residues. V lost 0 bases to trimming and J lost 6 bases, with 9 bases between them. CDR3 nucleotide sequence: TGTGCCAGCAGCTTAGCCGCGGTTAGCGAGCAGTACTTC. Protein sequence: CASSLAAVSEQYF.

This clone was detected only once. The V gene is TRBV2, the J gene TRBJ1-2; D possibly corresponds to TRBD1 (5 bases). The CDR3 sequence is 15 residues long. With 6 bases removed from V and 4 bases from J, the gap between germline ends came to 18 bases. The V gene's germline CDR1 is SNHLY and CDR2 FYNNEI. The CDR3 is CASRSQGTRSYGYTF. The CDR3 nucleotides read TGTGCCAGCAGGTCTCAGGGCACCCGGTCCTATGGCTACACCTTC. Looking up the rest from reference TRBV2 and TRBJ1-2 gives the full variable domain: EPEVTQTPSHQVTQMGQEVILRCVPISNHLYFYWYRQILGQKVEFLVSFYNNEISEKSEIFDDQFSVERPDGSNFTLKIRSTKLEDSAMYFCASRSQGTRSYGYTFGSGTRLTVV.

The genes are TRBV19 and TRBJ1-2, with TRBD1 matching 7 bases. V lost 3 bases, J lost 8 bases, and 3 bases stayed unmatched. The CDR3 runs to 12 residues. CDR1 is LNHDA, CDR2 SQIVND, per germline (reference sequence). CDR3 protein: CASSMHRGGYTF. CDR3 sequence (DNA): TGTGCCAGTAGTATGCACAGGGGCGGCTACACCTTC. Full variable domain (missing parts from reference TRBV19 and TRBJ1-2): DGGITQSPKYLFRKEGQNVTLSCEQNLNHDAMYWYRQDPGQGLRLIYYSQIVNDFQKGDIAEGYSVSREKKESFPLTVTSAQKNPTAFYLCASSMHRGGYTFGSGTRLTVV.

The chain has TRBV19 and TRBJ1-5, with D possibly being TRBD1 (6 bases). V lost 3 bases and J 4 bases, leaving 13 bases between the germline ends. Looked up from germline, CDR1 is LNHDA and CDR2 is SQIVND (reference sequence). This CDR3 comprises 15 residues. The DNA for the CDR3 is TGTGCCAGTAGTATTGCCCGGACAGAGAATCAGCCCCAGCATTTT. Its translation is CASSIARTENQPQHF.

The CDR3 loop is CASSQGDRESMNTEAFF. The CDR3 DNA is TGCGCCAGCAGCCAAGGGGACAGGGAGTCCATGAACACTGAAGCTTTCTTT. V usage is TRBV4-1 and J usage is TRBJ1-1; 9 bases are a match to TRBD1. J lost 0 bases, V lost 1 base, and 6 bases had no gene match. Germline loops: CDR1 MGHRA, CDR2 YSYEKL. The CDR3 has 17 amino acids.

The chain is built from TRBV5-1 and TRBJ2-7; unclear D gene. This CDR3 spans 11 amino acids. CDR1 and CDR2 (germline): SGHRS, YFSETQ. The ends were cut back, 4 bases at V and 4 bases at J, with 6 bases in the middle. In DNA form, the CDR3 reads TGCGCCAGCAGCCGAGAGTACGAGCAGTACTTC. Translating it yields CASSREYEQYF.

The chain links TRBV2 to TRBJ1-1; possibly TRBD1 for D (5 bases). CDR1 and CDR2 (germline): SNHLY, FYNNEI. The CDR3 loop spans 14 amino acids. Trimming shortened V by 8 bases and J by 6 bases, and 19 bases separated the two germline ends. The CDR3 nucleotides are TGTGCCAGCGGGGGGAGCACGGGGAGGGCTGAAGCTTTCTTT. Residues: CASGGSTGRAEAFF.

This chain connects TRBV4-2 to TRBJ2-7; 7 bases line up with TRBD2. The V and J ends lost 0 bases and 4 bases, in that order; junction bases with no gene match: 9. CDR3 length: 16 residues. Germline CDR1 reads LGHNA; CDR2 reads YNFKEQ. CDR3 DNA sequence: TGTGCCAGCAGCCAAGAGGGCGGCGGGAGAGGTTACGAGCAGTACTTC. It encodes CASSQEGGGRGYEQYF.

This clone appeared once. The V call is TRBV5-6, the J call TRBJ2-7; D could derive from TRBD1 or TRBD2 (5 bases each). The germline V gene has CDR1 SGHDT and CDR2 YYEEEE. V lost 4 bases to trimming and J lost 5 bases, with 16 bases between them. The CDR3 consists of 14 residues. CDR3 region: CASSPEGIYHEQYF. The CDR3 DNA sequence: TGTGCCAGCAGCCCCGAGGGGATATACCACGAGCAGTACTTC.

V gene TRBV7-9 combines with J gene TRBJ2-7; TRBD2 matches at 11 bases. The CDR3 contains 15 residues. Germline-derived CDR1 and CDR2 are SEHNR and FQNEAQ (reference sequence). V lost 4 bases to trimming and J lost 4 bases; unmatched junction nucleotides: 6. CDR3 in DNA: TGTGCCAGCAGCTGGGGACTAGCGGATGCTTACGAGCAGTACTTC. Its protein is CASSWGLADAYEQYF.

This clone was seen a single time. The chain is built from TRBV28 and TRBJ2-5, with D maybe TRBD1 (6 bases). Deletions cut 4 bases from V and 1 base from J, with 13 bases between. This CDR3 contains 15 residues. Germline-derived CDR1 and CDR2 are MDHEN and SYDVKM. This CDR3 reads CASSWGRTSQETQYF. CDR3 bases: TGTGCCAGCAGTTGGGGGCGAACCTCCCAAGAGACCCAGTACTTC.

The CDR3 reads CASSTGQGGISNQPQHF. CDR3 in DNA: TGTGCCAGTAGTACTGGACAGGGTGGGATTAGCAATCAGCCCCAGCATTTT. The chain couples TRBV19 to TRBJ1-5; 8 nucleotides agree with TRBD1. This CDR3 comprises 17 residues. V was clipped by 4 bases and J by 0 bases; unmatched bases: 8. Germline CDR1 and CDR2: LNHDA and SQIVND (reference sequence).